One and the same sample provided the 23 T cell receptor beta chains below, sequenced in a study of patients and donors after allogeneic stem cell transplantation. Via MiXCR, TCRdb re-called the RT-PCR reads, giving one row per CDR3 protein. The sample consists of approximately 7,600 distinct CDR3 sequences, around a tenth of them appearing once. Sample: blood, either unsorted or a sorted T cell fraction (not recorded which). All receptors derive from a human donor who was either an allogeneic HSCT recipient or a stem cell or donor lymphocyte infusion donor (not recorded which). It is not recorded whose cells these are; they may come from a transplant donor.

The J gene is TRBJ2-5, the V gene TRBV5-1; tentative D call: TRBD2 (6 bases). Germline CDR1 SGHRS, CDR2 YFSETQ. This CDR3 region has 14 residues. Trimming took off 3 bases at V and 5 bases at J, with 14 bases between the two ends. Here the CDR3 DNA reads TGCGCCAGCAGCTCCCAGGCCCGGGGGGAGACCCAGTACTTC. Its protein is CASSSQARGETQYF.

This clonotype was counted ten times or more. The chain couples TRBV20-1 to TRBJ1-4; TRBD1 matches at 7 bases. Germline V gives CDR1 DFQATT, CDR2 SNEGSKA (reference sequence). This CDR3 contains 14 residues. The V gene end was trimmed by 3 bases and the J gene end by 7 bases; junction bases not matched to a gene: 8. DNA for the CDR3: TGCAGTGCTAGCAAAACAGGGGAGGGTGAAAAACTGTTTTTT. It encodes CSASKTGEGEKLFF.

The chain carries TRBV7-8 and TRBJ2-2; D remains unclear. CDR1 is SGHVS and CDR2 is FQNEAQ in the germline V gene. The V and J ends lost 1 base and 8 bases respectively, with 5 bases between them. The CDR3 has 12 amino acids. In DNA form, the CDR3 reads TGTGCCAGCAGCTTAGAAATAGGGGAGCTGTTTTTT. Translating gives CASSLEIGELFF.

The rearrangement links TRBV27 to TRBJ2-3; no clear D. Germline V gene data show CDR1 as MNHEY and CDR2 as SMNVEV (reference sequence). The V end was cut by 6 bases, the J end by 0 bases, with 16 bases between. The CDR3 totals 16 residues. The CDR3 DNA follows: TGTGCCAGCAGACGTTGGGCAGCAACTAGCACAGATACGCAGTATTTT. Translated: CASRRWAATSTDTQYF.

This clonotype has a count of ten or more. The gene calls are TRBV20-1 and TRBJ2-6; TRBD1 agrees at 7 bases. Germline CDR1 reads DFQATT; CDR2 reads SNEGSKA (reference sequence). There are 15 residues in the CDR3. V lost 3 bases, J lost 1 base, and 3 bases stayed unmatched. The CDR3 DNA sequence: TGCAGTGCTAGGGGACAGAATTCTGGGGCCAACGTCCTGACTTTC. Its protein is CSARGQNSGANVLTF.

This clonotype was observed a few times. This chain connects TRBV12-3 or TRBV12-4 to TRBJ1-1; 10 positions match TRBD1. J lost 8 bases, V lost 4 bases, and 10 bases had no gene match. The CDR3 length is 15 residues. The CDR3 DNA is TGTGCCAGCAGTTCCACGACAGGGGGCGACATGGAAGCTTTCTTT. Protein product: CASSSTTGGDMEAFF.

The CDR3 region has the DNA TGTGCCAGCAGTTACTCACCTAGCGGGGGGTACACCGGGGAGCTGTTTTTT. It encodes CASSYSPSGGYTGELFF. V gene TRBV6-5 combines with J gene TRBJ2-2; 11 bases fit TRBD2. Germline V lookup: CDR1 MNHEY, CDR2 SVGAGI. Losses at the gene ends were 0 bases for V and 3 bases for J; bases not matched to a gene: 3. The CDR3 covers 17 residues.

In its sample, this clonotype was seen a few times. The V gene is TRBV4-3, the J gene TRBJ2-7; either TRBD1 or TRBD2 may fit D (5 bases each). The CDR3 sequence is 13 residues long. Trimming took 0 bases from V and 7 from J, leaving 10 bases between them. Germline CDR1 is LGHNA and CDR2 is YSLEER. As DNA, the CDR3 is TGCGCCAGCAGCCAAGATCCGGGGCATGAGCAGTACTTC. It encodes CASSQDPGHEQYF.

As regards this clonotype: The DNA is left out, because the CDR3 cannot be placed on it with certainty; the CDR3 is given as TCRdb lists it. The CDR3 sequence: CASSWGQGSYKDWNF. The gene calls are TRBV5-1 and TRBJ2-7; the table assigns TRBD1, which was not confirmed against the DNA. The V gene's germline CDR1 is SGHRS and CDR2 YFSETQ. The length of the CDR3 is 15 amino acids, counting both ends.

The rearrangement joins TRBV19 to TRBJ1-2, with D maybe TRBD1 (6 bases). Germline V gene lookup returns CDR1 LNHDA and CDR2 SQIVND (reference sequence). Trimming pared 4 bases from V and 6 bases from J, leaving 15 bases between. CDR3 length equals 14 residues. CDR3 DNA sequence: TGTGCCAGTAGTACCCGACCGGGGGGCAATGGCTACACCTTC. Translating gives CASSTRPGGNGYTF.

This clonotype appeared a few times. The chain is built from TRBV11-2 and TRBJ1-1; D is ambiguous. V was cut by 3 bases and J by 0 bases, with 8 bases left in between. The CDR3 covers 14 residues. Germline-derived CDR1 and CDR2 are SGHAT and FQNNGV. Written as DNA, the CDR3 is TGTGCCAGCAGCTTCCAAACAGTGAACACTGAAGCTTTCTTT. Its translation: CASSFQTVNTEAFF.

This clonotype was observed at least ten times. The chain employs TRBV25-1 and TRBJ1-2; D is perhaps TRBD1 (6 bases). Germline V gene lookup returns CDR1 MGHDK and CDR2 SYGVNS. The CDR3 is 14 amino acids. Trimming cost V 5 bases and J 4 bases, with 14 bases left between them. This CDR3 is CASSFPGQLYGYTF. For the CDR3, the DNA is TGTGCCAGCAGTTTCCCCGGACAGCTCTATGGCTACACCTTC.

In its sample, this clonotype was seen many times. The chain recombines TRBV30 with TRBJ1-2; 9 positions match TRBD1. The V and J ends lost 2 bases and 5 bases, in that order; junction bases with no gene match: 6. Per germline, CDR1 GTSNPN and CDR2 SVGIG (reference sequence). This CDR3 spans 14 amino acids. The CDR3 coding sequence is TGTGCCTGGAGTAACAGGGGGCGTGGATATGGCTACACCTTC. Protein product: CAWSNRGRGYGYTF.

The J gene is TRBJ2-1, the V gene TRBV11-2; no firm D call. V dropped 3 bases and J dropped 8 bases, with 14 bases sitting between them. The CDR3 sequence is 14 residues long. CDR1 SGHAT and CDR2 FQNNGV come from the germline V gene. The CDR3 loop reads CASSLRSRRDEQFF. Here the CDR3 DNA reads TGTGCCAGCAGCTTGCGGTCACGGCGCGATGAGCAGTTCTTC.

The chain carries TRBV20-1 and TRBJ2-3; D gene ambiguous. The CDR3 sequence is 12 residues long. The V end lost 3 bases, the J end lost 5 bases, and 9 bases lay between the germline ends. Germline V gives CDR1 DFQATT, CDR2 SNEGSKA (reference sequence). CDR3 loop: CSASSTGDTQYF. The CDR3 DNA reads TGCAGTGCTAGCTCCACGGGAGATACGCAGTATTTT.

This clonotype has ten or more counts. The chain links TRBV10-2 to TRBJ2-1, with TRBD2 matching over 11 bases. The CDR3 contains 15 residues. Germline values: CDR1 WSHSY, CDR2 SAAADI. V lost 6 bases and J lost 8; bases outside the gene matches: 9. The CDR3 here is CASSVAGGPGDEQFF. Written as DNA, the CDR3 is TGCGCCAGCAGCGTAGCGGGGGGGCCTGGGGATGAGCAGTTCTTC.

This clonotype appeared many times. The chain joins TRBV12-3 or TRBV12-4 to TRBJ1-3; no reliable D call. V lost 1 base and J 4 bases, leaving 8 bases between the germline ends. CDR3 size: 14 residues. The CDR3 is CASSLDFLGNTIYF. The CDR3 DNA is TGTGCCAGCAGTTTAGACTTTCTAGGAAACACCATATATTTT.

In this sample, this clonotype turned up a few times. V usage is TRBV5-1 and J usage is TRBJ2-6; 7 nucleotides agree with TRBD1. Germline V gene lookup returns CDR1 SGHRS and CDR2 YFSETQ. The CDR3 has 21 amino acids. With 4 bases clipped from V and 0 bases from J, the junction kept 19 bases outside the gene matches. The CDR3 DNA is TGCGCCAGCAGCGTACAAACCGTACAGGGGCGACTACCCTCTGGGGCCAACGTCCTGACTTTC. Its translation: CASSVQTVQGRLPSGANVLTF.

Many counts were recorded for this clonotype. This chain links TRBV19 with TRBJ2-5; D gene unclear. Germline-derived CDR1 and CDR2 are LNHDA and SQIVND (reference sequence). V dropped 3 bases and J dropped 4 bases, with 12 bases sitting between them. This CDR3 has 14 amino acids. The CDR3 is CASSIRAGGETQYF. DNA for the CDR3: TGTGCCAGTAGTATCCGTGCAGGTGGAGAGACCCAGTACTTC.

V gene TRBV19 combines with J gene TRBJ2-6, with D unclear. The CDR3 spans 15 residues. Trimming stripped 3 bases from V and 1 base from J, with 7 bases between. Per germline, CDR1 LNHDA and CDR2 SQIVND (reference sequence). CDR3 protein: CASSMSQSGANVLTF. CDR3 sequence (DNA): TGTGCCAGTAGTATGTCCCAGTCTGGGGCCAACGTCCTGACTTTC.

The chain couples TRBV5-1 to TRBJ2-3, with a weak D call TRBD2 (5 bases). The CDR3 loop spans 15 amino acids. Trimming removed 5 bases at V and 1 base at J, with 14 bases between. The germline gives CDR1 SGHRS, CDR2 YFSETQ. The CDR3 sequence is CASRRRGTGTDTQYF. CDR3 DNA sequence: TGCGCCAGCAGGCGACGGGGTACGGGCACAGATACGCAGTATTTT. Variable domain in full (rest from reference TRBV5-1 and TRBJ2-3): KAGVTQTPRYLIKTRGQQVTLSCSPISGHRSVSWYQQTPGQGLQFLFEYFSETQRNKGNFPGRFSGRQFSNSRSEMNVSTLELGDSALYLCASRRRGTGTDTQYFGPGTRLTVL.

This clonotype was picked up many times. This chain joins TRBV5-6 and TRBJ1-6; 8 nucleotides line up with TRBD1. Unmatched junction bases numbered 12, after V lost 5 bases and J lost 8 bases. CDR1 and CDR2 (germline): SGHDT, YYEEEE. The CDR3 extends over 16 amino acids. The CDR3 DNA sequence: TGTGCCAGCAGACGAACAGGGGGAAGAACGTATTCACCCCTCCACTTT. It yields the protein CASRRTGGRTYSPLHF.

The V and J genes are TRBV7-9 and TRBJ2-1; 12 bases fit TRBD2. The V and J ends lost 2 bases and 6 bases, in that order; junction bases with no gene match: 5. Per germline, CDR1 SEHNR and CDR2 FQNEAQ (reference sequence). The CDR3 is made up of 16 amino acids. The DNA for the CDR3 is TGTGCCAGCAGCTTACTAGCGGGGGGGCCGTCCAATGAGCAGTTCTTC. Translated: CASSLLAGGPSNEQFF. The complete variable domain, with remaining parts taken from reference TRBV7-9 and TRBJ2-1, reads DTGVSQNPRHKITKRGQNVTFRCDPISEHNRLYWYRQTLGQGPEFLTYFQNEAQLEKSRLLSDRFSAERPKGSFSTLEIQRTEQGDSAMYLCASSLLAGGPSNEQFFGPGTRLTVL.